This TCR beta chain was sequenced in a study of CD8 T cells in Susac syndrome. Reverse transcription of about 0.45 to 1 ug RNA was performed with random hexamers. With immunoSEQ multiplex PCR, TCR beta CDR3 was amplified across 54 Vbeta and 13 Jbeta. TCRdb reanalysed the immunoSEQ multiplex PCR reads using MiXCR and keeps one entry per CDR3 protein. Of around 120,000 distinct CDR3 sequences in the sample, 85% to 95% are singletons; the top ten hold around 0.085%. Treatment-naive patients with stable or active relapsing-remitting disease served as multiple sclerosis controls. While CD8+ and CD4+ T cells were isolated negatively, TEMRA cells were enriched by FACS. Study outcomes and limitations: Only a relatively small number of individuals were included in the TCR sequencing and HLA analysis.

Of note for this clonotype: Its antigen is still unknown.

The sequencing sample was made of CD4+ T cells from PBMCs. The receptor was derived from a human donor with multiple sclerosis.

The CDR3 coding sequence is TGCAGCGTTGATAGGGTCGGGAACACTGAAGCTTTCTTT. Protein product: CSVDRVGNTEAFF. This rearrangement joins TRBV29-1 to TRBJ1-1, with no clear D. Looked up from germline, CDR1 is SQVTM and CDR2 is ANQGSEA. CDR3 size: 13 residues. V was cut by 3 bases and J by 1 base, with 9 bases left in between. The entire variable domain, with the rest obtained from reference TRBV29-1 and TRBJ1-1, is as follows: SAVISQKPSRDICQRGTSLTIQCQVDSQVTMMFWYRQQPGQSLTLIATANQGSEATYESGFVIDKFPISRPNLTFSTLTVSNMSPEDSSIYLCSVDRVGNTEAFFGQGTRLTVV.